These 18 T cell receptor beta chains came from one sample sequenced in a study of preoperative IRX-2 immunotherapy in early breast cancer. The treatment was: preoperative locoregional IRX-2 cytokine immunotherapy. This table comes from immunoSEQ multiplex PCR, and its TCRdb copy is limited to in-frame clones, with some not included. Among roughly 93,000 clones listed, approximately 90% were seen once. Sequenced material: tumor tissue, taken after IRX-2 immunotherapy. The receptors were sampled from a human donor with breast cancer.

The V call is TRBV5-1, the J call TRBJ1-1; TRBD1 might be the D (5 bases). Germline loops: CDR1 SGHRS, CDR2 YFSETQ. Between the trimmed V and J ends, which lost 3 bases and 3 bases, there was a span of 12 bases. This CDR3 spans 14 amino acids. This CDR3 reads CASSSDTIYTEAFF. DNA of the CDR3: TGCGCCAGCAGCTCGGACACTATCTACACTGAAGCTTTCTTT.

J is TRBJ2-3 and V is TRBV18; TRBD2 aligns across 8 bases. This CDR3 comprises 18 residues. Germline CDR1 and CDR2: KGHSH and LQKENI. V was clipped by 3 bases and J by 1 base; unmatched bases: 12. For the CDR3, the DNA is TGTGCCAGCTCACCGATCCGAACGCTTAGCGGGGGCACAGATACGCAGTATTTT. Its protein is CASSPIRTLSGGTDTQYF.

V and J are TRBV4-1 and TRBJ1-5; weak D call: TRBD1 (5 bases). The germline CDR1 and CDR2 sequences are MGHRA and YSYEKL. V was trimmed by 0 bases and J by 3 bases, leaving 9 bases between them. The CDR3 sequence is 15 residues long. The CDR3 sequence: CASSQDRVNNQPQHF. The CDR3 coding sequence is TGCGCCAGCAGCCAAGACAGGGTCAACAATCAGCCCCAGCATTTT.

In this sample, this clone turned up a few times. The V call is TRBV11-3, the J call TRBJ1-3; perhaps TRBD1 as D (6 bases). CDR3 length equals 15 residues. V was pared by 5 bases and J by 0 bases, with 11 bases between. Germline V gene sequence: CDR1 SGHNT, CDR2 YENEEA. The CDR3 nucleotides read TGTGCCAGCAGCCCCCGGACAGCCTCTGGAAACACCATATATTTT. Amino acid sequence: CASSPRTASGNTIYF.

J is TRBJ1-5 and V is TRBV1. TRBV1 counts as a pseudogene. CDR3 length equals 16 residues. CDR3 region: CASSRMRETGNQPQHF. In DNA form, the CDR3 reads TGCGCCAGCAGCCGCATGCGGGAGACAGGCAATCAGCCCCAGCATTTT.

The chain combines TRBV18 with TRBJ2-1; TRBD2 agrees at 9 bases. The V gene end was trimmed by 3 bases and the J gene end by 7 bases; junction bases not matched to a gene: 4. Germline V gene data show CDR1 as KGHSH and CDR2 as LQKENI. The CDR3 length is 14 residues. The CDR3 bases are TGTGCCAGCTCACCTGCGGGGGGGCCGAATGAGCAGTTCTTC. Protein: CASSPAGGPNEQFF.

This clone was recorded once. The V and J genes are TRBV7-8 and TRBJ2-5; D unresolved. This CDR3 has 13 amino acids. The germline CDR1 and CDR2 sequences are SGHVS and FQNEAQ. Trimming took 6 bases from V and 4 from J, leaving 12 bases between them. DNA of the CDR3: TGTGCCAGCAGTTCTCGGAGACCAGAGACCCAGTACTTC. It encodes CASSSRRPETQYF.

CDR3 residues: CASCGARNDAGELFF. The CDR3 DNA is TGTGCCAGCTGTGGGGCGCGGAATGACGCCGGGGAGCTGTTTTTT. This chain uses TRBV18 with TRBJ2-2, with D possibly being TRBD1 (5 bases). This CDR3 is built from 15 residues. Per the germline V gene, CDR1 is KGHSH and CDR2 is LQKENI. Trimming pared 7 bases from V and 6 bases from J, leaving 18 bases between.

The chain carries TRBV30 and TRBJ1-2; 12 bases align to TRBD1. CDR1 is GTSNPN, CDR2 SVGIG, per germline (reference sequence). This CDR3 has 16 amino acids. The V gene end was trimmed by 3 bases and the J gene end by 6 bases; junction bases not matched to a gene: 11. CDR3 amino acids: CAWSPGTGGVVDGYTF. CDR3 nucleotides: TGTGCCTGGAGCCCCGGGACAGGGGGCGTGGTAGATGGCTACACCTTC. The full variable domain, completed using reference TRBV30 and TRBJ1-2, is SQTIHQWPATLVQPVGSPLSLECTVEGTSNPNLYWYRQAAGRGLQLLFYSVGIGQISSEVPQNLSASRPQDRQFILSSKKLLLSDSGFYLCAWSPGTGGVVDGYTFGSGTRLTVV.

J is TRBJ2-2 and V is TRBV10-1, with D possibly TRBD1 on 6 matching bases. Germline lookup yields CDR1 WNHNN and CDR2 SYGVQD (reference sequence). The V end lost 2 bases, the J end lost 9 bases, and 13 bases lay between the germline ends. CDR3 length: 14 residues. The CDR3 sequence is CASSEGGRDRELFF. CDR3 DNA: TGCGCCAGCAGTGAGGGGGGCAGGGACCGGGAGCTGTTTTTT.

This rearrangement joins TRBV28 to TRBJ2-2, with D perhaps matching TRBD2 (6 bases). This CDR3 contains 13 residues. The germline V gene encodes CDR1 MDHEN and CDR2 SYDVKM. V was cut by 5 bases and J by 6 bases, with 10 bases left in between. The CDR3 nucleotides read TGTGCCAGCAGTGGAGGGCGAGCCGGGGAGCTGTTTTTT. Protein product: CASSGGRAGELFF.

The chain recombines TRBV8-2 with TRBJ1-4. TRBV8-2 has pseudogene status. CDR3 length: 16 residues. CDR3 sequence: CASSSAIGGTNEKLFF. The CDR3 coding sequence is TGTGCCAGCAGCTCAGCGATTGGGGGAACTAATGAAAAACTGTTTTTT.

In this sample, this clone turned up a few times. The chain is built from TRBV10-2 and TRBJ2-1; TRBD2 matches at 16 bases. Looked up from germline, CDR1 is WSHSY and CDR2 is SAAADI. V gave up 9 bases and J gave up 4 bases; unmatched junction bases: 9. This CDR3 is built from 17 residues. CDR3 sequence reads: CASAPGLAGGRYNEQFF. The DNA of the CDR3 is TGCGCCAGTGCTCCGGGACTAGCGGGAGGGAGATACAATGAGCAGTTCTTC.

The chain recombines TRBV6-8 with TRBJ1-1, with 7 positions matching TRBD1. From germline, CDR1 is MNHGY and CDR2 SAAAGT. The CDR3 is made up of 13 amino acids. After removal of 6 bases from V and 4 bases from J, the junction contained 5 bases not matched to a gene. CDR3 sequence reads: CASSRTGATEAFF. CDR3 nucleotide sequence: TGTGCCAGCAGCCGSACAGGGGCCACTGAAGCTTTCTTT.

J is TRBJ1-1 and V is TRBV28; D remains unclear. The CDR3 sequence is 14 residues long. V shed 3 bases and J shed 0 bases, with 8 bases lying between them. CDR1 is MDHEN, CDR2 SYDVKM, per germline. CDR3: CASSFLGLNTEAFF. In nucleotides, the CDR3 is TGTGCCAGCAGTTTTCTTGGGTTGAACACTGAAGCTTTCTTT.

V and J are TRBV15 and TRBJ1-5; 9 bases map to TRBD1. Per germline, CDR1 LNHNV and CDR2 YYDKDF (reference sequence). J lost 1 base, V lost 4 bases, and 5 bases had no gene match. This CDR3 comprises 16 residues. The CDR3 DNA reads as TGTGCCACCAGCATAGACGGGACAGGGAGCAATCAGCCCCAGCATTTT. It is translated as CATSIDGTGSNQPQHF.

This clone appeared once. This rearrangement joins TRBV6-8 to TRBJ1-6; no definite D call. Looked up from germline, CDR1 is MNHGY and CDR2 is SAAAGT. The CDR3 extends over 15 amino acids. The germline V and J ends were trimmed by 0 bases and 11 bases, with 14 bases remaining between them. The CDR3 DNA reads as TGTGCCAGCAGTTACTCGTCTTCGAGGTCGGCACCCCTCCACTTT. This encodes CASSYSSSRSAPLHF.

Only a few counts were recorded for this clone. V usage is TRBV7-1 and J usage is TRBJ2-1; 8 bases align to TRBD2. TRBV7-1 is noted as an ORF with a role that remains uncertain. Trimming took 3 bases from V and 3 from J; bases not matched to a gene: 4. The CDR3 spans 15 residues. The CDR3 nucleotides are TGTGCCAGCAGCTCCAGACTAGCGAACTACAATGAGCAGTTCTTC. It codes for CASSSRLANYNEQFF.